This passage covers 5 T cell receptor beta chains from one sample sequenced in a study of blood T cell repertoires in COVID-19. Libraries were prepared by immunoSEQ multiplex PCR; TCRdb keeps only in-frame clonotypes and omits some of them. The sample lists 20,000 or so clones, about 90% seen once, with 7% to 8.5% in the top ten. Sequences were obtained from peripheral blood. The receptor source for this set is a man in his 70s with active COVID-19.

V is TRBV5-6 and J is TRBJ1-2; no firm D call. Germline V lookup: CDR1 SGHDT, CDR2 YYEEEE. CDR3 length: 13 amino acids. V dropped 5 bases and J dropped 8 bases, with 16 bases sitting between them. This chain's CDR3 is CASSPAEVGGYTF. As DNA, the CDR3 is TGTGCCAGCAGTCCAGCCGAGGTTGGCGGCTACACCTTC.

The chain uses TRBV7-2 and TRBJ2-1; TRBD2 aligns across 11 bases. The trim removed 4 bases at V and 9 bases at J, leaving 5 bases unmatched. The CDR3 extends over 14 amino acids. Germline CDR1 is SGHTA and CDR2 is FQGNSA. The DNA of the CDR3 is TGTGCCAGCAGCTCATTAGGACTAGCGGGTGAGCAGTTCTTC. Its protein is CASSSLGLAGEQFF.

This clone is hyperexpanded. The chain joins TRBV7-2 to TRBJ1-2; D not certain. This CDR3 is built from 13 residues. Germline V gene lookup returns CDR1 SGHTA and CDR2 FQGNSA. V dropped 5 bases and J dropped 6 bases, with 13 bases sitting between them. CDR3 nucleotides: TGTGCCAGCAGCGATGGATCAGAGGATGGCTACACCTTC. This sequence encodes CASSDGSEDGYTF. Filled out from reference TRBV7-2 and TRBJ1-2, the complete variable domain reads GAGVSQSPSNKVTEKGKDVELRCDPISGHTALYWYRQSLGQGLEFLIYFQGNSAPDKSGLPSDRFSAERTGGSVSTLTIQRTQQEDSAVYLCASSDGSEDGYTFGSGTRLTVV.

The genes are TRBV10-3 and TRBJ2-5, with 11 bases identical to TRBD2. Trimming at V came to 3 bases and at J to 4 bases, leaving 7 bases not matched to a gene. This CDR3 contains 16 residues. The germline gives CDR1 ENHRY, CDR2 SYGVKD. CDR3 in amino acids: CAISDDSGRALETQYF. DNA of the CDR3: TGTGCCATCAGTGACGATAGCGGGAGGGCCTTAGAGACCCAGTACTTC.

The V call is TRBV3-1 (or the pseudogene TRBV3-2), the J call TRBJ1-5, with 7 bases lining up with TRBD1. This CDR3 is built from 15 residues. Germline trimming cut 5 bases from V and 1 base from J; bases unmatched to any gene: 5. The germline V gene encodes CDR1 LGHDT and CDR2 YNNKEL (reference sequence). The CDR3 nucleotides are TGTGCCAGCAGCTTTGGGACAGCGAGCAATCAGCCCCAGCATTTT. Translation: CASSFGTASNQPQHF.